The text below deals with one T cell receptor beta chain. What it recognizes is unknown. This CDR3 is 11 amino acids long. Germline loops: CDR1 WNHNN, CDR2 SYGVQD (reference sequence). Trimming shortened V by 6 bases and J by 8 bases, and 7 bases separated the two germline ends. TCRdb's table, derived via immunoSEQ multiplex PCR, lists solely in-frame clones and lacks some. There are under 1,500 clones in the sample; over 30% occur only once, and approximately 13% lies in the top ten. This entry belongs to a study of T cells in localized non-small cell lung cancer. Notes on the study in general: Of the tissues analyzed, uninvolved adjacent lung showed maximal T cell clonality, greater than tumor. The study detected a median approximately 55 of the top 100 tumor clones in adjacent lung.

The source material was lung tumor tissue, sampled before any cancer treatment. This sequence was found in a male donor older than 55 with stage II squamous cell lung carcinoma. The rearrangement links TRBV10-1 to TRBJ1-4; D call uncertain. CDR3 in DNA: TGCGCCAGCAGGGACGACGAAAAACTGTTTTTT. It specifies CASRDDEKLFF.